This T cell receptor beta chain was identified during a study of shared clonotypes between healthy human individuals. Sequencing on ten immunoSEQ deep assay plates was performed for unsorted PBMC DNA. Sequencing used immunoSEQ multiplex PCR; TCRdb keeps in-frame clones, though not all of them. The sample consists of 450,000 to 500,000 clones, around 80% of them appearing once. Study findings and constraints: It was expected that sequencing depth would affect clonotype sharing among donors.

V shed 0 bases and J 2 bases; nucleotides not matched to a gene: 8. This CDR3 contains 18 residues. The germline V gene encodes CDR1 SGHNT and CDR2 YYREEE (reference sequence). About this clone itself: The target antigen is unknown.

This TCR derives from a woman between 35 and 50 years old in good health. Some clones in this sample may be carry-over from other donors' samples. The chain is built from TRBV5-4 and TRBJ2-7, with 13 bases matching TRBD2. The material sequenced was PBMCs. The CDR3: CASSLGPATSGRTYEQYF. Written as DNA, the CDR3 is TGTGCCAGCAGCTTGGGGCCCGCGACTAGCGGGAGGACCTACGAGCAGTACTTC. Variable domain in full (rest from reference TRBV5-4 and TRBJ2-7): ETGVTQSPTHLIKTRGQQVTLRCSSQSGHNTVSWYQQALGQGPQFIFQYYREEENGRGNFPPRFSGLQFPNYSSELNVNALELDDSALYLCASSLGPATSGRTYEQYFGPGTRLTVT.